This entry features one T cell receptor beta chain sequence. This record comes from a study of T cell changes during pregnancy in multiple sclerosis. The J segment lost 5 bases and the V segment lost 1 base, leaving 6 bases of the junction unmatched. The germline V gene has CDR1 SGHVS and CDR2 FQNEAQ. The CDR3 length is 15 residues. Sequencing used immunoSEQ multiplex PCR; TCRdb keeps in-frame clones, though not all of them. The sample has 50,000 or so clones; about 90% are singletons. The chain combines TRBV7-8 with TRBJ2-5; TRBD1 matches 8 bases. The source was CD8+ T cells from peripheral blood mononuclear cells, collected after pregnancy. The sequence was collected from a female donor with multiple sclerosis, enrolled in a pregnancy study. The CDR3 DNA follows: TGTGCCAGCAGCTTAGTAGGGACAGGCCGGGAGACCCAGTACTTC. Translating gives CASSLVGTGRETQYF.